This entry lists 23 T cell receptor beta chains sequenced from one sample in a study of shared clonotypes between healthy human individuals. The method was immunoSEQ multiplex PCR; TCRdb's version includes in-frame clones alone and lacks a portion of them. This table has approximately 1,000,000 clones, 60% to 80% appearing once. The sample consisted of memory CD4+ T cells from PBMCs. This sample's subset: CD45RA-negative fraction. These receptors were collected from a man between 18 and 35 years old in good health. Some clones in this sample may be carry-over from other donors' samples.

This chain joins TRBV19 and TRBJ1-4; 9 bases agree with TRBD1. There are 16 residues in the CDR3. Germline CDR1 is LNHDA and CDR2 is SQIVND (reference sequence). V dropped 3 bases and J dropped 6; count of bases not matched to a gene: 8. The CDR3 loop reads CASSIAAQGADEKLFF. CDR3 in DNA: TGTGCCAGTAGTATCGCAGCACAGGGGGCAGATGAAAAACTGTTTTTT. Combining the CDR3 with reference TRBV19 and TRBJ1-4 gives the whole variable domain DGGITQSPKYLFRKEGQNVTLSCEQNLNHDAMYWYRQDPGQGLRLIYYSQIVNDFQKGDIAEGYSVSREKKESFPLTVTSAQKNPTAFYLCASSIAAQGADEKLFFGSGTQLSVL.

On this clone itself: Different DNA sequences within this sample yield the same CDR3. The chain couples TRBV5-1 to TRBJ2-1, with TRBD1 matching 8 bases. This CDR3 comprises 15 residues. The ends lost 0 bases at V and 1 base at J; junction bases unmatched: 0. CDR1 is SGHRS and CDR2 is YFSETQ in the germline V gene. CDR3 sequence reads: CASSLGTGSYNEQFF. The CDR3 region has the DNA TGCGCCAGCAGCTTGGGGACAGGGTCCTACAATGAGCAGTTCTTC.

The chain carries TRBV11-2 and TRBJ2-3; D is possibly TRBD1 or TRBD2 (5 bases each). This CDR3 has 15 amino acids. Germline assignment: CDR1 SGHAT and CDR2 FQNNGV. Trimming left V 2 bases short and J 2 bases short, with 11 bases between. CDR3 loop: CASSLSRDPTDTQYF. CDR3 DNA sequence: TGTGCCAGCAGCTTAAGTCGGGACCCCACAGATACGCAGTATTTT.

This clone has ten or more counts. The chain couples TRBV27 to TRBJ2-7, with 7 bases identical to TRBD2. From germline, CDR1 is MNHEY and CDR2 SMNVEV (reference sequence). The CDR3 contains 15 residues. Trimming cost V 8 bases and J 5 bases; bases outside gene matches: 15. The chain's CDR3 is CASSLSNWGGDEQYF. DNA of the CDR3: TGTGCCAGCTCCCTCTCGAACTGGGGGGGGGACGAGCAGTACTTC.

In regard to this clone: The sample has other DNA sequences that encode this CDR3 too. CDR3: CAWSADSYNEQFF. CDR3 coding DNA: TGTGCCTGGAGCGCGGACAGTTACAATGAGCAGTTCTTC. The rearrangement uses TRBV30 and TRBJ2-1; D possibly corresponds to TRBD1 (6 bases). With 3 bases removed from V and 4 bases from J, the gap between germline ends came to 10 bases. Germline lookup yields CDR1 GTSNPN and CDR2 SVGIG (reference sequence). The CDR3 covers 13 residues.

Concerning this clone: Only one base separates this from a far larger clonotype, so it likely reflects a read error. The chain links TRBV29-1 to TRBJ2-7; 7 bases are shared with TRBD1. CDR3 length: 14 amino acids. V lost 8 bases and J lost 5; bases outside the gene matches: 15. Germline assignment: CDR1 SQVTM and CDR2 ANQGSEA. CDR3 in DNA: TGCAGCTCCCTGAGGGGGACAGCCTTGGACGAGCAGTACTTC. Its protein product is CSSLRGTALDEQYF.

This clone was counted a single time. DNA of the CDR3: TGTGCCAGCAGCACCTATAGGACGGAGAACACTGAAGCTTTCTTT. This translates into CASSTYRTENTEAFF. The chain employs TRBV6-5 and TRBJ1-1; the D is unclear. The CDR3 loop spans 15 amino acids. V was shortened by 6 bases and J by 1 base, with 15 bases between the two germline ends. Germline lookup yields CDR1 MNHEY and CDR2 SVGAGI.

This chain connects TRBV6-1 to TRBJ2-5, with 15 positions matching TRBD2. Germline CDR1 MNHNS, CDR2 SASEGT. The CDR3 loop spans 16 amino acids. The V segment lost 4 bases and the J segment 1 base; nucleotides outside the gene matches: 1. The CDR3 DNA reads as TGTGCCAGCAGTGTGGGACTAGCGGGAGGCCAAGAGACCCAGTACTTC. Its translation is CASSVGLAGGQETQYF.

V gene TRBV19 combines with J gene TRBJ1-1; maybe TRBD1 (5 bases). With 5 bases removed from V and 6 bases from J, the gap between germline ends came to 16 bases. The CDR3 is 14 amino acids. Germline loops: CDR1 LNHDA, CDR2 SQIVND (reference sequence). In DNA, the CDR3 is TGTGCCAGTAGTGTGGGACGGGGAGGCTCTGAAGCTTTCTTT. It yields the protein CASSVGRGGSEAFF. The full variable domain, in which reference TRBV19 and TRBJ1-1 provide the parts outside the CDR3, is DGGITQSPKYLFRKEGQNVTLSCEQNLNHDAMYWYRQDPGQGLRLIYYSQIVNDFQKGDIAEGYSVSREKKESFPLTVTSAQKNPTAFYLCASSVGRGGSEAFFGQGTRLTVV.

The chain joins TRBV2 to TRBJ1-4; D gene unclear. CDR3 size: 14 residues. Germline CDR1 reads SNHLY; CDR2 reads FYNNEI. Deletions cut 6 bases from V and 4 bases from J, with 12 bases between. The DNA for the CDR3 is TGTGCCAGCAGACTGACCGGTGGTAATGAAAAACTGTTTTTT. Protein: CASRLTGGNEKLFF.

Here the CDR3 reads CASSHSGTASYEQYF. CDR3 DNA: TGTGCCAGCAGCCATTCCGGGACAGCCTCCTACGAGCAGTACTTC. The chain uses TRBV5-6 and TRBJ2-7; 7 nucleotides line up with TRBD1. V lost 4 bases and J lost 0; bases outside the gene matches: 7. The length of the CDR3 is 15 residues. Germline V gene data show CDR1 as SGHDT and CDR2 as YYEEEE.

In this sample, this clone turned up once. V gene TRBV6-1 combines with J gene TRBJ2-1, with TRBD2 matching 8 bases. This CDR3 has 14 residues. The germline V gene encodes CDR1 MNHNS and CDR2 SASEGT. The J segment lost 9 bases and the V segment lost 3 bases, leaving 7 bases of the junction unmatched. The CDR3, as DNA: TGTGCCAGCAGTGATAGACTAGCGATACGTGAGCAGTTCTTC. Residues: CASSDRLAIREQFF.

A few counts support this clone. The chain combines TRBV2 with TRBJ2-7; D is perhaps TRBD1 (6 bases). The CDR3 is made up of 13 amino acids. The V gene lost 5 bases and the J gene lost 3 bases, with 11 bases spanning the gap. Per the germline V gene, CDR1 is SNHLY and CDR2 is FYNNEI. CDR3 sequence reads: CASSIRDIYEQYF. CDR3 nucleotide sequence: TGTGCCAGCAGTATCCGGGACATCTACGAGCAGTACTTC.

CDR3 DNA sequence: TGCAGCGTTGAAACCCAGGGACATTACACTGAAGCTTTCTTT. Translating gives CSVETQGHYTEAFF. V is TRBV29-1 and J is TRBJ1-1; D perhaps matches TRBD1 (6 bases). Germline assignment: CDR1 SQVTM and CDR2 ANQGSEA. The CDR3 is 14 amino acids. V was clipped by 2 bases and J by 3 bases, with 13 bases between them.

J is TRBJ1-5 and V is TRBV6-6, with D perhaps TRBD1 (5 bases). CDR3 length equals 15 residues. V was cut by 6 bases and J by 6 bases, with 18 bases left in between. Germline V gives CDR1 MNHNY, CDR2 SVGAGI (reference sequence). CDR3 protein: CASRGAGPAGQPQHF. CDR3 DNA: TGTGCCAGCAGGGGAGCGGGGCCCGCAGGTCAGCCCCAGCATTTT.

The gene calls are TRBV6-6 and TRBJ1-2; no clear D. The CDR3 totals 16 residues. Germline CDR1 and CDR2: MNHNY and SVGAGI (reference sequence). The germline V and J ends were trimmed by 2 bases and 0 bases, with 13 bases remaining between them. Here the CDR3 DNA reads TGTGCCAGCAGTTACATTCTCCGGCAGGCTAACTATGGCTACACCTTC. It codes for CASSYILRQANYGYTF.

The chain recombines TRBV5-4 with TRBJ1-1; the D is unclear. Germline loops: CDR1 SGHNT, CDR2 YYREEE (reference sequence). The CDR3 is made up of 16 amino acids. V was shortened by 4 bases and J by 0 bases, with 16 bases between the two germline ends. The DNA of the CDR3 is TGTGCCAGCAGCCCCGACTCAGGTCATATGAACACTGAAGCTTTCTTT. Translation: CASSPDSGHMNTEAFF.

There are a few counts of this clone. The chain has TRBV19 and TRBJ1-2; D is undetermined. CDR1 and CDR2 from the germline V gene are LNHDA and SQIVND (reference sequence). The CDR3 runs 14 residues. The ends were cut back, 5 bases at V and 6 bases at J, with 16 bases in the middle. CDR3 residues: CASSVTTLADGYTF. The CDR3 DNA reads TGTGCCAGTAGTGTAACGACGCTAGCCGATGGCTACACCTTC.

This clone was detected many times. V gene TRBV5-1 combines with J gene TRBJ2-4; 7 nucleotides agree with TRBD2. The CDR3 consists of 14 residues. Germline-derived CDR1 and CDR2 are SGHRS and YFSETQ. V shed 1 base, J shed 8 bases, and the junction held 6 bases outside the gene matches. This CDR3 reads CASSLNSGSDIQYF. The CDR3 DNA reads as TGCGCCAGCAGCTTGAATAGCGGGTCTGACATTCAGTACTTC.

The chain joins TRBV7-2 to TRBJ1-2; no clear D gene. Germline V gene lookup returns CDR1 SGHTA and CDR2 FQGNSA. With 3 bases removed from V and 0 bases from J, the gap between germline ends came to 8 bases. This CDR3 spans 14 amino acids. The CDR3 protein is CASSFTAANYGYTF. The CDR3 DNA follows: TGTGCCAGCAGCTTCACGGCAGCTAACTATGGCTACACCTTC.

V is TRBV28 and J is TRBJ2-7; 11 positions agree with TRBD2. CDR3 length equals 16 residues. From germline, CDR1 is MDHEN and CDR2 SYDVKM. V lost 6 bases to trimming and J lost 4 bases; unmatched junction nucleotides: 11. CDR3: CASRVGGGLAVYEQYF. The CDR3, as DNA: TGTGCCAGCAGAGTGGGCGGGGGACTAGCGGTTTACGAGCAGTACTTC.

The chain links TRBV27 to TRBJ2-7; 7 bases agree with TRBD2. This CDR3 contains 15 residues. Germline loops: CDR1 MNHEY, CDR2 SMNVEV (reference sequence). V lost 2 bases to trimming and J lost 2 bases; unmatched junction nucleotides: 6. Here the CDR3 reads CASSLGGREPYEQYF. The CDR3 nucleotides are TGTGCCAGCAGTTTAGGGGGGAGGGAACCCTACGAGCAGTACTTC.

The chain couples TRBV5-1 to TRBJ2-3; D unclear. Germline CDR1 and CDR2: SGHRS and YFSETQ. The CDR3 is 15 amino acids. Trimming removed 4 bases at V and 0 bases at J, with 12 bases between. The CDR3 spells CASSPRPSSTDTQYF. The CDR3 nucleotides are TGCGCCAGCAGCCCGCGGCCTTCTAGCACAGATACGCAGTATTTT.